A single sample gave rise to the 2 T cell receptor beta chains below, sequenced in a study of blood T cell repertoires in COVID-19 (dated by TCRdb to 2020 to 2021). The library was built by means of the immunoSEQ multiplex PCR assay. This is the immuneACCESS table as TCRdb keeps it, with only in-frame sequences that have V and J called. A part of the clones is gone; compared with another copy, unresolved V genes explain less than half, and the rest is unexplained. This sample has under 75,000 clones in its table, and around 67% of those were observed once. 22% of the sample is held by the ten biggest clonotypes. Sequenced: peripheral blood. Source of these receptors: a man in his fifties or sixties with acute or convalescent COVID-19.

V is TRBV3-1 (or the pseudogene TRBV3-2) and J is TRBJ2-2; 9 positions agree with TRBD1. The CDR3 length is 16 residues. The V and J ends lost 4 bases and 1 base, in that order; junction bases with no gene match: 4. CDR1 is LGHDT, CDR2 YNNKEL, per germline (reference sequence). The CDR3 DNA follows: TGTGCCAGCAGCCGGGAGGACAGGGGGAACACCGGGGAGCTGTTTTTT. Translating gives CASSREDRGNTGELFF.

In its sample, this clone was seen many times. The gene calls are TRBV7-8 and TRBJ2-2, with D tentatively TRBD2 (6 bases). Between the trimmed V and J ends, which lost 1 base and 0 bases, there was a span of 15 bases. The CDR3 extends over 18 amino acids. Looked up from germline, CDR1 is SGHVS and CDR2 is FQNEAQ. CDR3 DNA sequence: TGTGCCAGCAGCTTAGGAGGAGCGTGGGACTCGAACACCGGGGAGCTGTTTTTT. It translates to CASSLGGAWDSNTGELFF.